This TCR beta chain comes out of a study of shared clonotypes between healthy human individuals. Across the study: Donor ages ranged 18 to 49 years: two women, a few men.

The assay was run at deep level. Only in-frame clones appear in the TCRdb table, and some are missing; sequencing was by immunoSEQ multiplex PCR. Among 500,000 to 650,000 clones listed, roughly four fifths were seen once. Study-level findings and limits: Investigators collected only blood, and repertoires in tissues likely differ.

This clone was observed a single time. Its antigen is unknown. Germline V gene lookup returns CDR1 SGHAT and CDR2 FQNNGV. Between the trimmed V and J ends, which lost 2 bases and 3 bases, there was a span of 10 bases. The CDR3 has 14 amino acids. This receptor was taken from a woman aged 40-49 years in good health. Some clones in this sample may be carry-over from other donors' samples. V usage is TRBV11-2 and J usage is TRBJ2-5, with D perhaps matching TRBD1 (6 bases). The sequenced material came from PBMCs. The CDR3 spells CASSLSGTKETQYF. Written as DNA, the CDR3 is TGTGCCAGCAGCTTATCCGGGACAAAAGAGACCCAGTACTTC.